This TCR beta chain derives from a study of blood T cell repertoires in COVID-19. In the authors' workflow: Reference gene primer amplification gave estimated nucleated cell counts. Sequenced by immunoSEQ multiplex PCR; TCRdb stores in-frame clones only, minus some. The V and J calls and clone size were taken over from that table, and D and trimming were inferred from the DNA. The table includes about 43,000 clones, 87% detected once. V lost 6 bases and J 0 bases, leaving 12 bases between the germline ends. The CDR3 is 15 amino acids. Per germline, CDR1 SNHLY and CDR2 FYNNEI. A Seattle source enrolled patients during active infection and followed them longitudinally.

The receptor's source is a man aged 40-49 years with COVID-19, enrolled during active disease. This chain joins TRBV2 and TRBJ1-3, with D possibly being TRBD1 (5 bases). Sample: peripheral blood. In DNA, the CDR3 is TGTGCCAGCAGCGCCGAGACAGCCTCTGGAAACACCATATATTTT. Amino acids: CASSAETASGNTIYF.